The 26 T cell receptor beta chains listed next were all sequenced from one sample in a study of T cell repertoires in cytomegalovirus infection (dated by TCRdb to the late 2010s). The data were produced on an Illumina HiSeq 1500. TCRdb reworked the public reads: Q25 trimming with fastp, MiXCR clone assembly, productive beta chains retained. Each record represents a unique CDR3 protein, reported with the most common genes and DNA among its rows. Present in this sample are about 490,000 distinct CDR3 sequences, roughly 10% of which were seen just once. Jointly, the top ten make up roughly 10% of the sample. The sequenced material came from PBMCs. Receptor source: a human donor in good health (CMV status not recorded). Some clones in this sample may be carry-over from other donors' samples.

This clonotype was recorded at least ten times. V gene TRBV11-1 combines with J gene TRBJ2-3; D ambiguous. The germline V gene encodes CDR1 SGHAT and CDR2 FQDESV (reference sequence). The CDR3 has 15 amino acids. Trimming took 8 bases from V and 2 from J, leaving 17 bases between them. The CDR3 DNA reads TGTGCCAGCGGAAAGATTCAGAGCACCACAGATACGCAGTATTTT. As protein: CASGKIQSTTDTQYF.

Ten or more counts support this clonotype. The chain couples TRBV5-1 to TRBJ2-3; 9 nucleotides match TRBD1. The CDR3 has 15 residues. Germline CDR1 SGHRS, CDR2 YFSETQ. Losses at the gene ends were 5 bases for V and 2 bases for J; bases not matched to a gene: 6. The CDR3 reads CASSSTGGATDTQYF. CDR3 in DNA: TGCGCCAGCAGTTCTACAGGGGGCGCCACAGATACGCAGTATTTT.

The chain combines TRBV15 with TRBJ2-1; 7 bases agree with TRBD2. Germline V lookup: CDR1 LNHNV, CDR2 YYDKDF (reference sequence). Unmatched junction bases numbered 9, after V lost 7 bases and J lost 0 bases. CDR3 length: 16 amino acids. CDR3 DNA: TGTGCCACCACTCAGCGGGATATAGGCTCCTACAATGAGCAGTTCTTC. Translated, it gives CATTQRDIGSYNEQFF.

Notes on this clonotype: The junction and the germline gene differ at one end; a read error may be behind it. The chain combines TRBV7-3 with TRBJ2-2, with a weak D call TRBD2 (5 bases). CDR1 and CDR2 from the germline V gene are SGHTA and FQGTGA. The CDR3 is 14 residues long. Here the CDR3 reads CASSLVRNNGELCF. CDR3 coding DNA: TGTGCCAGCAGCTTAGTGCGGAACAACGGGGAGCTGTGTTTT.

This clonotype appeared once. The chain has TRBV20-1 and TRBJ2-7, with TRBD2 identical over 14 bases. The CDR3 is 17 residues long. The V and J ends lost 4 bases and 5 bases, in that order; junction bases with no gene match: 13. CDR1 and CDR2 (germline): DFQATT, SNEGSKA (reference sequence). The CDR3: CSAIGTSGRLRRNEQYF. The CDR3 coding sequence is TGCAGTGCTATCGGGACTAGCGGGAGACTAAGAAGAAACGAGCAGTACTTC.

In regard to this clonotype: A much larger clone differs by one base, so this may be a read error. J is TRBJ1-1 and V is TRBV10-3; maybe TRBD1 (6 bases). The germline gives CDR1 ENHRY, CDR2 SYGVKD. The CDR3 length is 15 residues. Between the trimmed V and J ends, which lost 0 bases and 6 bases, there was a span of 14 bases. The CDR3: CAISESEQGDSEAFF. The CDR3 DNA reads TGTGCCATCAGTGAGTCGGAACAGGGTGACTCTGAAGCTTTCTTT.

This clonotype was recorded at least ten times. CDR3 residues: CASSPLAGAYEKLFF. DNA for the CDR3: TGTGCCAGCAGCCCGTTAGCAGGGGCGTACGAAAAACTGTTTTTT. The chain employs TRBV7-9 and TRBJ1-4, with D maybe TRBD1 (6 bases). Per the germline V gene, CDR1 is SEHNR and CDR2 is FQNEAQ (reference sequence). The CDR3 consists of 15 residues. Trimming cost V 5 bases and J 8 bases, with 18 bases left between them.

This clonotype was counted many times. The rearrangement links TRBV12-3 or TRBV12-4 to TRBJ1-1, with D possibly matching TRBD1 (5 bases). The CDR3 has 13 amino acids. The V end lost 7 bases, the J end lost 1 base, and 10 bases lay between the germline ends. Here the CDR3 DNA reads TGTGCCAGCACCCTGACAGAGAACACTGAAGCTTTCTTT. This sequence encodes CASTLTENTEAFF.

This clonotype was counted only a few times. This chain uses TRBV18 with TRBJ2-7; D is uncertain. Germline CDR1 and CDR2: KGHSH and LQKENI. The CDR3 length is 14 residues. Trimming left V 0 bases short and J 2 bases short, with 8 bases between. The CDR3 DNA is TGTGCCAGCTCACCACCCGAGGTAGCCTACGAGCAGTACTTC. It yields the protein CASSPPEVAYEQYF.

This clonotype was seen many times. The J gene is TRBJ1-5, the V gene TRBV6-1; no clear D gene. Trimming pared 0 bases from V and 0 bases from J, leaving 9 bases between. The germline CDR1 and CDR2 sequences are MNHNS and SASEGT. CDR3 length: 16 amino acids. CDR3 sequence (DNA): TGTGCCAGCAGTGAAGCCCCGGGAGCTAGCAATCAGCCCCAGCATTTT. Protein product: CASSEAPGASNQPQHF.

There are many counts of this clonotype. The chain employs TRBV28 and TRBJ1-1; a possible D gene is TRBD1 (5 bases). V shed 5 bases and J shed 0 bases, with 16 bases lying between them. In germline, CDR1 is MDHEN, CDR2 SYDVKM. This CDR3 region has 16 residues. The CDR3 region is CASSPQGRPMNTEAFF. DNA for the CDR3: TGTGCCAGCAGTCCCCAGGGACGCCCCATGAACACTGAAGCTTTCTTT.

In this sample, this clonotype turned up many times. The chain couples TRBV7-9 to TRBJ1-2; D gene uncertain. With 3 bases removed from V and 1 base from J, the gap between germline ends came to 12 bases. The germline V gene encodes CDR1 SEHNR and CDR2 FQNEAQ (reference sequence). CDR3 size: 15 residues. Here the CDR3 reads CASSLADNLNYGYTF. The CDR3 DNA sequence: TGTGCCAGCAGCTTGGCGGATAACCTTAACTATGGCTACACCTTC. The full variable domain, its missing parts supplied by reference TRBV7-9 and TRBJ1-2, is DTGVSQNPRHKITKRGQNVTFRCDPISEHNRLYWYRQTLGQGPEFLTYFQNEAQLEKSRLLSDRFSAERPKGSFSTLEIQRTEQGDSAMYLCASSLADNLNYGYTFGSGTRLTVV.

The chain uses TRBV5-1 and TRBJ1-1; D not certain. This CDR3 has 14 residues. The germline gives CDR1 SGHRS, CDR2 YFSETQ. V lost 7 bases to trimming and J lost 2 bases, with 15 bases between them. CDR3 nucleotides: TGCGCCAGCCGTCCGGGTAACAGTAACACTGAAGCTTTCTTT. The encoded protein is CASRPGNSNTEAFF.

This chain links TRBV9 with TRBJ1-6, with 9 bases lining up with TRBD1. Per germline, CDR1 SGDLS and CDR2 YYNGEE. Trimming took 4 bases from V and 8 from J; bases not matched to a gene: 4. The CDR3 has 14 residues. The chain's CDR3 is CASSSRDRDSPLHF. The CDR3 nucleotides read TGTGCCAGCAGCTCCCGGGACAGGGATTCACCCCTCCACTTT.

This clonotype was counted only a few times. The chain joins TRBV10-3 to TRBJ2-7; 8 bases line up with TRBD1. Looked up from germline, CDR1 is ENHRY and CDR2 is SYGVKD. This CDR3 has 14 amino acids. Losses at the gene ends were 9 bases for V and 3 bases for J; bases not matched to a gene: 10. The CDR3 coding sequence is TGTGCCATTTCGGATGGGACAGGCGACTACGAGCAGTACTTC. This encodes CAISDGTGDYEQYF.

This chain uses TRBV19 with TRBJ1-5; a possible D gene is TRBD1 (5 bases). The CDR3 runs 15 residues. CDR1 and CDR2 from the germline V gene are LNHDA and SQIVND (reference sequence). Trimming removed 5 bases at V and 9 bases at J, with 20 bases between. CDR3 nucleotides: TGTGCCAGTAGTCTCCTTCGGGACTCCCACGGGCCCCAGCATTTT. Translation gives CASSLLRDSHGPQHF.

The rearrangement links TRBV2 to TRBJ1-2; unclear D gene. This CDR3 has 13 amino acids. From germline, CDR1 is SNHLY and CDR2 FYNNEI. V was clipped by 6 bases and J by 6 bases, with 14 bases between them. CDR3 amino acids: CASSFSLGDGYTF. The DNA of the CDR3 is TGTGCCAGCAGCTTTAGCTTGGGAGATGGCTACACCTTC.

This clonotype was seen ten or more times. This chain links TRBV3-1 with TRBJ2-5; 10 bases match TRBD2. This CDR3 contains 16 residues. Losses at the gene ends were 0 bases for V and 3 bases for J; bases not matched to a gene: 4. Germline-derived CDR1 and CDR2 are LGHDT and YNNKEL (reference sequence). DNA for the CDR3: TGTGCCAGCAGCCAAGATCGAGGACTAGCGGAAGAGACCCAGTACTTC. It translates to CASSQDRGLAEETQYF.

This clonotype has only one observation. With a much larger clone just one base away, this may be a read error. This chain uses TRBV6-2 or TRBV6-3 with TRBJ2-1, with D hard to call. CDR1 and CDR2 (germline): MNHEY, SVGEGT. CDR3 size: 15 residues. The V end was cut by 2 bases, the J end by 4 bases, with 12 bases between. CDR3 loop: CASSYSSPDYNEQFF. Written as DNA, the CDR3 is TGTGCCAGCAGTTACAGCTCTCCAGATTACAATGAGCAGTTCTTC.

This clonotype was counted a few times. The rearrangement links TRBV5-1 to TRBJ2-3, with no clear D. Germline V gene lookup returns CDR1 SGHRS and CDR2 YFSETQ. V gave up 6 bases and J gave up 2 bases, with 10 bases separating them. The CDR3 length is 13 residues. CDR3 in amino acids: CASKAQSTDTQYF. CDR3 sequence (DNA): TGCGCCAGCAAGGCCCAGTCCACAGATACGCAGTATTTT.

This clonotype has just a few counts. This chain uses TRBV19 with TRBJ1-5, with D tentatively TRBD1 (5 bases). Deletions cut 3 bases from V and 0 bases from J, with 9 bases between. The V gene's germline CDR1 is LNHDA and CDR2 SQIVND (reference sequence). CDR3 length: 15 residues. The CDR3 nucleotides read TGTGCCAGTAGTATTCCGACAGATAGCAATCAGCCCCAGCATTTT. Amino acid sequence: CASSIPTDSNQPQHF.

This clonotype was detected many times. A read error may explain this, as a much larger clone is one base away. The J gene is TRBJ2-3, the V gene TRBV11-2, with D unclear. Looked up from germline, CDR1 is SGHAT and CDR2 is FQNNGV. Trimming removed 5 bases from V and 2 bases from J, with 2 bases in between. This CDR3 is 11 amino acids long. The chain's CDR3 is CASSVTDTQYF. In nucleotides, the CDR3 is TGTGCCAGCAGCGTCACAGATACGCAGTATTTT.

This clonotype was recorded only once. The J gene is TRBJ1-2, the V gene TRBV30; D is undetermined. Germline V gives CDR1 GTSNPN, CDR2 SVGIG (reference sequence). This CDR3 is 12 amino acids long. V was clipped by 0 bases and J by 6 bases, with 8 bases between them. The CDR3 is CAWSVHADGYTF. The DNA for the CDR3 is TGTGCCTGGAGTGTACATGCTGATGGCTACACCTTC. Combining the CDR3 with reference TRBV30 and TRBJ1-2 gives the whole variable domain SQTIHQWPATLVQPVGSPLSLECTVEGTSNPNLYWYRQAAGRGLQLLFYSVGIGQISSEVPQNLSASRPQDRQFILSSKKLLLSDSGFYLCAWSVHADGYTFGSGTRLTVV.

In this sample, this clonotype turned up many times. The CDR3 DNA reads as TGCGCCAGCAGCTTGGAGACAAGGAGGACGCGCGGAAATGAGCAGTTCTTC. As protein: CASSLETRRTRGNEQFF. V is TRBV5-1 and J is TRBJ2-1; tentatively, D is TRBD2 (5 bases). The V end was cut by 0 bases, the J end by 7 bases, with 20 bases between. CDR1 SGHRS and CDR2 YFSETQ come from the germline V gene. The CDR3 consists of 17 residues.

CDR3: CSAFQPGKPSYEQYF. The CDR3 DNA is TGCAGTGCTTTTCAACCGGGGAAACCGTCCTACGAGCAGTACTTC. The chain joins TRBV20-1 to TRBJ2-7; D is possibly TRBD2 (5 bases). Germline V gives CDR1 DFQATT, CDR2 SNEGSKA (reference sequence). Trimming left V 5 bases short and J 1 base short, with 18 bases between. The CDR3 spans 15 residues.

The chain is built from TRBV7-3 and TRBJ1-4, with D hard to call. Germline V lookup: CDR1 SGHTA, CDR2 FQGTGA. V lost 5 bases and J 10 bases, leaving 17 bases between the germline ends. The CDR3 contains 14 residues. The chain's CDR3 is CASSPSKTVAKLFF. The DNA of the CDR3 is TGTGCCAGCAGCCCCTCAAAGACGGTCGCAAAACTGTTTTTT.